Sequencing of this T cell receptor beta chain was carried out in a study of blood T cells in healthy people across ages. Overall study context: Every two T cells gave about one barcoded beta molecule via template switching.

V lost 2 bases to trimming and J lost 6 bases; unmatched junction nucleotides: 5. Germline V gene sequence: CDR1 MNHEY, CDR2 SVGAGI. This CDR3 contains 15 residues. Together with a sample-barcoded 5' primer, a J-beta primer mix was included in a second PCR lasting about 6 to 11 cycles. TCRdb redid the calling of the 5' RACE reads with MiXCR, one entry per CDR3 protein. The sample yields 1.5 million to 2 million distinct CDR3 sequences, around 50% seen once. Whole-study findings and limits: Whereas aged donors had fewer naive CD4+ cells, long-lived donors had more of them and higher diversity.

Remarks on this clonotype: What it binds is not known.

Source material: blood. This receptor was identified in a woman aged 35 to 49 in good health. The rearrangement joins TRBV6-5 to TRBJ1-2, with 11 bases matching TRBD1. The CDR3 DNA reads as TGTGCCAGCAGTTACGAGGACAGGGGGCCTAATGGCTACACCTTC. Translated: CASSYEDRGPNGYTF.